This T cell receptor (beta chain) was observed in a study of response to subunit inactivated influenza vaccine. V dropped 2 bases and J dropped 1 base, with 14 bases sitting between them. The CDR3 extends over 16 amino acids. The V gene's germline CDR1 is SGHTA and CDR2 FQGNSA. MiXCR, run by TCRdb on the RT-PCR reads, gives a single entry per CDR3 protein. The data show roughly 180,000 distinct CDR3 sequences, roughly 8.7% seen once. Study-wide points: Researchers suggested that each seasonal influenza vaccination recruits few new T cells.

As regards this clonotype: Antigen: not known.

The receptor's source is a man aged 50-60 years who received an inactivated influenza vaccine. The chain employs TRBV7-2 and TRBJ2-5; D unclear. The sequencing used non-naive T cells sorted from PBMCs, collected on the day of vaccination. CDR3 loop: CASSLPLSGGQETQYF. As DNA, the CDR3 is TGTGCCAGCAGCTTACCCCTTTCAGGCGGCCAAGAGACCCAGTACTTC.